This is a list of T cell receptor beta chains from one sample in a study of shared clonotypes between healthy human individuals. The repertoire was sequenced with immunoSEQ multiplex PCR; TCRdb's copy has only in-frame clones and lacks some. Among about 1.5 million clones, 95% to 99% were seen once, and the ten largest hold around 0.47%. Sequencing input: naive CD4+ T cells sorted from blood. The receptor source for this set is a man aged 25 to 40 in good health. Both conserved end residues are part of each CDR3. Each record gives: clone size, J gene, D gene, V gene, CDR3 DNA, CDR3 protein. A D gene is named only where the DNA matches it firmly. Where a row states a size, it is once, few, many or the class of an expanded clone; other rows omit it.

size: -; J: TRBJ2-2; D: TRBD1; V: TRBV19; DNA: TGTGCCAGTAACACCGGGACAGGGTACACCGGGGAGCTGTTTTTT; CDR3: CASNTGTGYTGELFF
size: once; J: TRBJ1-2; D: TRBD1; V: TRBV5-4; DNA: TGTGCCAGCAGCCCGGCCCGTACAGGGGGCGCGGGGGGCTACACCTTC; CDR3: CASSPARTGGAGGYTF
size: -; J: TRBJ2-7; D: -; V: TRBV29-1; DNA: TGCAGCGTTGACGGCGGTAGCTCCTACGAGCAGTACTTC; CDR3: CSVDGGSSYEQYF
size: -; J: TRBJ1-5; D: -; V: TRBV2; DNA: TGTGCCAGCAGCGAACAGGGAAGCCAGCATTTT; CDR3: CASSEQGSQHF
size: -; J: TRBJ2-7; D: TRBD2; V: TRBV5-1; DNA: TGCGCCAGCAGTAGGACTAGCGGGACGGTTTACGAGCAGTACTTC; CDR3: CASSRTSGTVYEQYF
size: -; J: TRBJ2-3; D: -; V: TRBV23-1; DNA: TGCGCCAGCAGTCACCCCCCTTTGGGCGATACGCAGTATTTT; CDR3: CASSHPPLGDTQYF
size: -; J: TRBJ2-7; D: TRBD2; V: TRBV5-1; DNA: TGCGCCAGCAGGCCCCCTAGCGGGAGCATTTACGAGCAGTACTTC; CDR3: CASRPPSGSIYEQYF
size: -; J: TRBJ2-7; D: TRBD1; V: TRBV5-1; DNA: TGCGCCAGCAGCTTGCTTAATAGGGACAGGGGTATGGGGAGCTCCTACGAGCAGTACTTC; CDR3: CASSLLNRDRGMGSSYEQYF
size: -; J: TRBJ2-7; D: -; V: TRBV7-9; DNA: TGTGCCAGCACCCGGCCCGGGGGTACCTGGGACGAGCAGTACTTC; CDR3: CASTRPGGTWDEQYF
size: -; J: TRBJ1-5; D: -; V: TRBV5-1; DNA: TGCGCCAGCAGCTTGGGAGGAGTTGGCAATCAGCCCCAGCATTTT; CDR3: CASSLGGVGNQPQHF
size: -; J: TRBJ2-2; D: -; V: TRBV5-4; DNA: TGTGCCAGCAGCTTGTCGGGAACCGGGGAGCTGTTTTTT; CDR3: CASSLSGTGELFF
size: -; J: TRBJ2-1; D: TRBD2; V: TRBV25-1; DNA: TGTGCCAGCAGTCCAGTAGCGGGCCCGACATACAATGAGCAGTTCTTC; CDR3: CASSPVAGPTYNEQFF
size: -; J: TRBJ1-1; D: TRBD1; V: TRBV2; DNA: TGTGCCAGCAACGACAGGGCCCCGAACACTGAAGCTTTCTTT; CDR3: CASNDRAPNTEAFF
size: -; J: TRBJ2-1; D: TRBD2; V: TRBV7-2; DNA: TGTGCCAGCAGCTTCCGGACTAGCGGGAGTCGTAATGAGCAGTTCTTC; CDR3: CASSFRTSGSRNEQFF
size: -; J: TRBJ1-5; D: -; V: TRBV20-1; DNA: TGCAGTGCTAGTCGTCAGCCCCAGCATTTT; CDR3: CSASRQPQHF
size: -; J: TRBJ1-1; D: TRBD1; V: TRBV11-2; DNA: TGTGCCAGCAGCTTCTCGGACAGGGTAAACACTGAAGCTTTCTTT; CDR3: CASSFSDRVNTEAFF
size: -; J: TRBJ2-7; D: -; V: TRBV6-5; DNA: TGTGCCAGCAGAGTAGGCCCATGGGACTACGAGCAGTACTTC; CDR3: CASRVGPWDYEQYF
size: -; J: TRBJ2-3; D: TRBD2; V: TRBV5-4; DNA: TGTGCCAGCAGCCTCGGCGGCGGGAGGGCAGATACGCAGTATTTT; CDR3: CASSLGGGRADTQYF
size: -; J: TRBJ2-7; D: TRBD2; V: TRBV19; DNA: TGTGCCAGTAGTTTTCTAGTAGCGGGACGCGCCTACGAGCAGTACTTC; CDR3: CASSFLVAGRAYEQYF
size: once; J: TRBJ2-1; D: TRBD2; V: TRBV7-8; DNA: TGTGCCAGCAGCTTATATCATGGCGGGAGGGGCAATGAGCAGTTCTTC; CDR3: CASSLYHGGRGNEQFF
size: once; J: TRBJ2-7; D: -; V: TRBV5-6; DNA: TGTGCCAGCAGCTTGACAGGGTCTACGGCCTACGAGCAGTACTTC; CDR3: CASSLTGSTAYEQYF
size: -; J: TRBJ1-1; D: TRBD1; V: TRBV10-3; DNA: TGTGCCATCAGTGATGGGGACCAGGGGGCCCCTGAAGCTTTCTTT; CDR3: CAISDGDQGAPEAFF
size: -; J: TRBJ1-4; D: -; V: TRBV6-5; DNA: TGTGCCAGCAGTCATTTCGGTGAAAAACTGTTTTTT; CDR3: CASSHFGEKLFF
size: -; J: TRBJ1-1; D: -; V: TRBV7-9; DNA: TGTGCCAGCAGCTTGGTCAGGGAGAACACTGAAGCTTTCTTT; CDR3: CASSLVRENTEAFF
size: -; J: TRBJ2-2; D: TRBD2; V: TRBV6-6; DNA: TGTGCCAGCAGTACCGGACTAGCCGGTGGGACCGGGGAGCTGTTTTTT; CDR3: CASSTGLAGGTGELFF
size: -; J: TRBJ2-1; D: TRBD2; V: TRBV5-7; DNA: TGTGCCAGCAGACAGGGACTAGCGGAGTTAAGCTCCTACAATGAGCAGTTCTTC; CDR3: CASRQGLAELSSYNEQFF
size: -; J: TRBJ2-7; D: TRBD1; V: TRBV18; DNA: TGTGCCAGCTCACCCCCGGGACAGGTCTACGAGCAGTACTTC; CDR3: CASSPPGQVYEQYF
size: once; J: TRBJ2-3; D: -; V: TRBV7-8; DNA: TGTGCCAGCACAAAGCGGGGGGGACAGGGGACAGATACGCAGTATTTT; CDR3: CASTKRGGQGTDTQYF